Sequencing of this TCR beta chain was carried out in a study of blood T cell repertoires in COVID-19. The overall study: COVID-19 samples collected from the United States, Italy and Spain covered acute and convalescent phases.

The CDR3 is 18 residues long. The junction had 13 bases not matched to a gene; V was cut back by 4 bases and J by 7 bases. The germline V gene encodes CDR1 MGHRA and CDR2 YSYEKL. This study enrolled people aged about 18 to 100 from under 25 US geographic areas. Each participant's cohort was designated according to participant-reported clinical history. In the authors' workflow: Amplification from reference gene primers served as the basis for estimated nucleated cell counts. Sequencing was performed with immunoSEQ multiplex PCR; in TCRdb, only in-frame clones are kept and a portion is missing. V and J calls and clone size follow that table, whereas D and trimming were derived from the DNA. This table has 180,000 or so clones, 83% appearing once.

The source of this sequence is a woman aged 50 to 60 who had recovered from COVID-19. The genes are TRBV4-1 and TRBJ1-4; 12 bases align to TRBD1. The sample was PBMCs or T cells enriched from blood (not recorded which). CDR3 in DNA: TGCGCCAGCAGCCCGGGACAGGGGGCTATAGAGGCGACTGAAAAACTGTTTTTT. Amino acids: CASSPGQGAIEATEKLFF.